This TCR beta chain stems from a study of cytomegalovirus exposure and HLA in healthy donors. The CDR3 runs 20 residues. Unmatched junction bases numbered 15, after V lost 3 bases and J lost 5 bases. Germline V gives CDR1 MDHEN, CDR2 SYDVKM. Regarding the study as a whole: Presence/absence analyses treated sequencing depth as roughly uniform across donors. Previously analyzed data showed that most TCR beta V segments were productive at a frequency of about 87% or about 30%. Later work associated roughly 17,000 TCR beta sequences with HLA alleles at 0.05 false discovery rate.

This PCR relied on a set of 60 Vbeta primers and 13 Jbeta primers. Under the authors' procedure: About 11 million of the roughly 80 million unique TCR beta chains counted in a later analysis were shared. This table comes from immunoSEQ multiplex PCR, and its TCRdb copy is limited to in-frame clones, with some not included. That table supplies the V and J calls and clone size; D and trimming were determined from the DNA. The sample records under 150,000 clones, 70% to 80% being singletons. In the case of this clone: Its antigen is currently unknown.

V and J are TRBV28 and TRBJ2-1; TRBD2 agrees at 14 bases. The receptor comes from a man between 50 and 59 years old in good health and CMV-seronegative. What was sequenced was PBMCs. The CDR3 loop reads CASSFPLLGTSGRANNEQFF. As DNA, the CDR3 is TGTGCCAGCAGTTTCCCTCTACTCGGGACTAGCGGGAGAGCAAACAATGAGCAGTTCTTC.